A selection of T cell receptor beta chains follows, all from one sample in a study of Graves' ophthalmopathy and Graves' hyperthyroidism. TCRdb called the multiplex PCR reads again in MiXCR, with one record for every CDR3 protein. This sample has about 480,000 distinct CDR3 sequences, with 13% to 15% found just once. Material: blood. Every receptor here comes from a woman in her twenties or thirties with Graves' ophthalmopathy. Both conserved end residues are part of each CDR3. The order of the fields is V gene, clone size, J gene, D gene, CDR3 DNA, CDR3 protein. The D gene is left open where the match is weak. Size tells how often a clone was seen (once, few, many) or the class of an expanded clone, and some rows leave it out.

TRBV30	many	TRBJ2-4	-	TGTGCCTGGAGTGTTGGCGCTCAAAACATTCAGTACTTC	CAWSVGAQNIQYF
TRBV24-1	many	TRBJ1-1	-	TGTGCCACCAGGAACCCCCGAGACACTGAAGCTTTCTTT	CATRNPRDTEAFF
TRBV6-1	many	TRBJ1-1	-	TGTGCCAGCAGTGAAGGTTATTCAGGGAACACTGAAGCTTTCTTT	CASSEGYSGNTEAFF
TRBV18	-	TRBJ1-6	TRBD1	TGTGCCAGCTCACCCGGGACAGTCTCTTCTTCACCCCTCCACTTT	CASSPGTVSSSPLHF
TRBV6-5	-	TRBJ1-2	-	TGTGCCAGCAGTTACCGACATGCTAACTATGGCTACACCTTC	CASSYRHANYGYTF
TRBV18	-	TRBJ1-3	-	TGTGCCAGCTCACTATCCACAGTCTCTGGAAACACCATATATTTT	CASSLSTVSGNTIYF
TRBV20-1	many	TRBJ2-2	TRBD2	TGCAGTGCCCGGGAGGGCATATCGGCCACCGGGGAGCTGTTTTTT	CSAREGISATGELFF
TRBV6-4	-	TRBJ1-2	-	TGTGCCAGCAGTGACCGGTCTACAGGGTTGGATGGCTACACCTTC	CASSDRSTGLDGYTF
TRBV5-1	many	TRBJ1-1	TRBD1	TGCGCCAGCAGCTTGGCCGGACAGGGCCCGAACACTGAAGCTTTCTTT	CASSLAGQGPNTEAFF
TRBV15	many	TRBJ2-5	-	TGTGCCACCAGCAGAGGCACGGAAGGGGAGACCCAGTACTTC	CATSRGTEGETQYF
TRBV12-3/TRBV12-4	-	TRBJ2-7	TRBD2	TGTGCCAGCAGTTCGACGCGGGGGACCTACGAGCAGTACTTC	CASSSTRGTYEQYF
TRBV11-2	many	TRBJ2-5	TRBD2	TGTGCCAGCAGCTCCGTCCGGACTAGCGGGAGAGGGATCGAGACCCAGTACTTC	CASSSVRTSGRGIETQYF
TRBV2	-	TRBJ2-2	-	TGTGCCAGCAGTGCCGGGGAGCGCACCGGGGAGCTGTTTTTT	CASSAGERTGELFF
TRBV5-5	-	TRBJ1-6	TRBD1	TGTGCCAGCAGCTTCGGGACAGGGCGATCACCCCTCCACTTT	CASSFGTGRSPLHF
TRBV28	few	TRBJ1-2	TRBD1	TGTGCCAGCAGTTTGACGGCCATCGACAGGGGCGGCTACACCTTC	CASSLTAIDRGGYTF
TRBV6-1	many	TRBJ1-2	TRBD1	TGTGCCAGCAGTAAGACAGGGAGCTATGGCTACACCTTC	CASSKTGSYGYTF
TRBV29-1	many	TRBJ1-1	TRBD1	TGCAGTGCCTTACAGGGGGTCGGCACTGAAGCTTTCTTT	CSALQGVGTEAFF
TRBV10-3	many	TRBJ1-1	TRBD1	TGTGCCATCAGTCGCCGGGACAGGGACACTGAAGCTTTCTTT	CAISRRDRDTEAFF
TRBV12-3/TRBV12-4	few	TRBJ2-7	-	TGTGCCAGCAAGGGCGGGCTGAGCTCCTACGAGCAGTACTTC	CASKGGLSSYEQYF
TRBV7-3	many	TRBJ1-3	-	TGTGCCAGCAGCTTAACAGCTGGAAACACCATATATTTT	CASSLTAGNTIYF
TRBV7-2	many	TRBJ2-7	-	TGTGCCAGCAGCCCCCGGCCAAACAATCTCTACGAGCAGTACTTC	CASSPRPNNLYEQYF
TRBV11-2	few	TRBJ2-4	-	TGTGCCAGCAGCTTATCAGCAGCCAAAAACATTCAGTACTTC	CASSLSAAKNIQYF
TRBV4-1	-	TRBJ1-2	-	TGCGCCAGCAGCCAAGTCCCTGACAGTTCTAACTATGGCTACACCTTC	CASSQVPDSSNYGYTF
TRBV12-3/TRBV12-4	many	TRBJ1-5	-	TGTGCCAGCAGTGCGGGGGTAAGGCGGCACCAGCCCCAGCATTTT	CASSAGVRRHQPQHF
TRBV28	-	TRBJ1-4	TRBD1	TGTGCCAGCAGTGGGACAGGAAGGGAAAAACTGTTTTTT	CASSGTGREKLFF
TRBV25-1	few	TRBJ1-2	TRBD1	TGTGCCAGCAGTGAATATGGACAGGGGGTTGGCTACACCTTC	CASSEYGQGVGYTF
TRBV19	many	TRBJ1-5	-	TGTGCCAGTAGCCCAAACGTAAGGGGCAGGGACCCGGGTCAGCCCCAGCATTTT	CASSPNVRGRDPGQPQHF
TRBV12-5	-	TRBJ2-5	-	TGTGCTAGTGGTTTGGACGGTTCAGAGACCCAGTACTTC	CASGLDGSETQYF
TRBV20-1	many	TRBJ2-5	TRBD2	TGCAGTGCTAGAGATCTAGCGGGAGGGGTCCAAGAGACCCAGTACTTC	CSARDLAGGVQETQYF
TRBV6-1	many	TRBJ2-7	TRBD2	TGTGCCAGCGAGCCCATAGGAGCGGGGGCTGACGAGCAGTACTTC	CASEPIGAGADEQYF
TRBV2	many	TRBJ2-7	-	TGTGCCAGCAGATCATACAGGGAAGGTGCCCCCGAGCAGTACTTC	CASRSYREGAPEQYF
TRBV7-2	many	TRBJ2-3	TRBD2	TGTGCCAGCAGCTTAGCGGGAGCGGGGGGCCTCCCAGATACGCAGTATTTT	CASSLAGAGGLPDTQYF
TRBV30	-	TRBJ2-7	-	TGTGCCTGGAGTCCGGGACAAGATTACGAGCAGTACTTC	CAWSPGQDYEQYF
TRBV11-2	-	TRBJ2-2	TRBD2	TGTGCCAGCAGCCCAGGGGGACTAGCGGGGCTCGGGGAGCTGTTTTTT	CASSPGGLAGLGELFF
TRBV7-9	many	TRBJ1-1	-	TGTGCCAGCAGCTCCTACCTAGACAGGAACACTGAAGCTTTCTTT	CASSSYLDRNTEAFF
TRBV12-3/TRBV12-4	many	TRBJ2-7	TRBD1	TGTGCCAGCAGTTACTCCGGGACAGGGCGCGAGCAGTACTTC	CASSYSGTGREQYF
TRBV20-1	many	TRBJ2-7	-	TGCAGTGCTAGGGGAGAGAGCCCGTACTTC	CSARGESPYF
TRBV19	many	TRBJ2-7	TRBD1	TGTGCCAGTAGTGGGGCCGGACAGGGCGGCTACGAGCAGTACTTC	CASSGAGQGGYEQYF
TRBV28	many	TRBJ2-7	TRBD1	TGTGCCAGCAGTTTTGGGACAGGGGGCGCCTACGAGCAGTACTTC	CASSFGTGGAYEQYF
TRBV9	few	TRBJ2-7	-	TGTGCCAGCAGCGGAAGAGGGACCTACGAGCAGTACTTC	CASSGRGTYEQYF
TRBV7-9	many	TRBJ2-7	-	TGTGCCAGCAGCTTAGCGGCAGGGTGGCCCCACGAGCAGTACTTC	CASSLAAGWPHEQYF
TRBV7-3	many	TRBJ2-7	TRBD1	TGTGCAAACAGGGGACCAGACGAGCAGTACTTC	CANRGPDEQYF
TRBV6-5	many	TRBJ1-2	-	TGTGCCAGCAGTTACTCGAATCCGAAATATGGCTACACCTTC	CASSYSNPKYGYTF
TRBV12-3/TRBV12-4	-	TRBJ1-2	-	TGTGCCAGCAGTTTGACAGGCCGGAACTATGGCTACACCTTC	CASSLTGRNYGYTF
TRBV27	many	TRBJ2-5	TRBD2	TGTGCCAGCAGTTTAATACTAGCGGGAGATGAGACCCAGTACTTC	CASSLILAGDETQYF
TRBV28	many	TRBJ1-5	-	TGTGCCAGCAGTTCCTCGGGTGGGGGGACTAGCAATCAGCCCCAGCATTTT	CASSSSGGGTSNQPQHF
TRBV19	many	TRBJ1-2	-	TGTGCCAGTAGCAAGGCCTATGGCTACACCTTC	CASSKAYGYTF
TRBV29-1	many	TRBJ1-5	TRBD1	TGCAGCGACAGGGGGAGCAATCAGCCCCAGCATTTT	CSDRGSNQPQHF
TRBV6-5	many	TRBJ2-7	-	TGTGCCAGCAGTTACCGAGCGGTCCTCTACGAGCAGTACTTC	CASSYRAVLYEQYF
TRBV5-1	-	TRBJ1-6	-	TGCGCCAGCAGTCTTGACGGACAAATTAATTCACCCCTCCACTTT	CASSLDGQINSPLHF
TRBV28	many	TRBJ2-7	-	TGTGCCATACAGGGGGGGATGGCCTACGAGCAGTACTTC	CAIQGGMAYEQYF
TRBV24-1	-	TRBJ1-1	-	TGTGCCATCAGTGACCCCAGGAGGGCCACTGAAGCTTTCTTT	CAISDPRRATEAFF
TRBV7-2	many	TRBJ1-2	-	TGTGCCAGCAGCTTAGTTAGGACCGACTATGGCTACACCTTC	CASSLVRTDYGYTF
TRBV12-5	many	TRBJ1-1	-	TGTGCTAGTGGTTTGGTCGGAGGGACGGGCACTGAAGCTTTCTTT	CASGLVGGTGTEAFF
TRBV19	few	TRBJ2-2	-	TGTGCCAGTAGAAACCCCTTTGGCACCGGGGAGCTGTTTTTT	CASRNPFGTGELFF